What follows describes a single T cell receptor beta chain. This sample stems from a study of cytomegalovirus exposure and HLA in healthy donors. The PCR contained 60 Vbeta and 13 Jbeta primers. Some clones are missing from TCRdb's copy, which holds only in-frame ones; the method was immunoSEQ multiplex PCR. The sample records approximately 180,000 clones, 87% being singletons. Trimming left V 9 bases short and J 3 bases short, with 15 bases between. Germline CDR1 reads SNHLY; CDR2 reads FYNNEI. This CDR3 is 13 amino acids long. The receptor comes from a girl under two years old in good health and CMV-seronegative. Material for sequencing was PBMCs. The gene calls are TRBV2 and TRBJ2-7, with D maybe TRBD1 (6 bases). Written as DNA, the CDR3 is TGTGCCAGTCTTCGGGACATCTTCTACGAGCAGTACTTC. This translates into CASLRDIFYEQYF.